In this sample, the clone carrying this TCR beta chain turned up a few times. Its specificity is unknown. The data are from a study of CD8 T cells in ankylosing spondylitis. The study, taken as a whole, reports: Researchers reportedly found disease-linked clones significantly enriched in matched ankylosing spondylitis synovial fluid. Certain motif variants had earlier been reported in reactive arthritis synovial fluid and blood. A motif of roughly eight highly homologous TCR beta variants was seen as apparently characteristic of ankylosing spondylitis blood.

Trimming removed 0 bases from V and 4 bases from J, with 6 bases in between. CDR1 is MNHEY and CDR2 is SVGAGI in the germline V gene. The CDR3 has 13 residues. It was by quantitative 5'-RACE with molecular barcodes that TCR beta libraries were made. TCRdb called the 5' RACE reads again in MiXCR, with one record for every CDR3 protein. The sample has a few hundred thousand distinct CDR3 sequences, around 20% seen once. V and J are TRBV6-5 and TRBJ1-2, with D hard to call. The receptor comes from a female donor with ankylosing spondylitis or in good health (not recorded which). The material sequenced was blood, either unsorted or a sorted T cell fraction (not recorded which). CDR3 amino acids: CASSYSSFYGYTF. In nucleotides, the CDR3 is TGTGCCAGCAGTTACTCTTCATTCTATGGCTACACCTTC.